This T cell receptor beta chain was identified in a study of T-cell reconstitution after alpha-beta-depleted transplantation in children (dated by TCRdb to the mid-2010s). Background for the entire study: Using TCR repertoire profiling, the study quantitatively followed how T-cell immune reconstitution unfolded in children after TCRalphabeta/CD19-depleted allogeneic hematopoietic cell transplantation.

The CDR1 and CDR2 encoded by the germline V gene are MDHEN and SYDVKM. The CDR3 goes from the cysteine to the phenylalanine over 16 residues. Of all the DNA, just the CDR3 is kept, 48 bases in frame from base 1. V sheds 6 bases and J sheds 1 base, leaving 19 bases between their ends. Libraries were prepared through PCR. Sequencing was carried out with an Illumina HiSeq 2500. Molecular barcoding was employed in the preparation of TCR libraries, with unique molecular identifiers being used to normalize TCRbeta repertoire quantification. The public reads were run again by TCRdb, first through fastp at Q25 and then through MiXCR, and only productive beta chains were kept. For every CDR3 protein sequence, its rows merge into one entry that carries the most common genes and DNA. Present in this sample are about 230,000 distinct CDR3 sequences, more than 10% of which were seen just once. About 2.4% of the sample rests with the top ten.

With regard to this clonotype: Its antigen is currently not known. No per-base quality is available; no much larger clone lies one base away.

The starting material was PBMCs from the stem cell graft donor, obtained from the stem cell graft. This TCR was recovered from a human donor who donated a stem cell graft to a child with acute lymphoblastic leukemia. Recombination linked TRBV28 to TRBJ2-7; TRBD1 is perhaps the D gene, given 6 matching bases. For the CDR3, the sequence is CASSPHRAESSYEQYF. The nucleotide sequence reads as follows: TGTGCCAGCAGCCCGCACAGGGCAGAGTCTTCCTACGAGCAGTACTTC.